One and the same sample provided the 32 T cell receptor beta chains below, sequenced in a study of OX40 agonist ivuxolimab in advanced cancers. Sequenced by immunoSEQ multiplex PCR; TCRdb stores in-frame clones only, minus some. This table holds tens of thousands of clones, 80% to 90% found once. The input for sequencing was CD4+ or CD8+ T cells sorted from blood, taken in a trial of the OX40 agonist ivuxolimab. The receptors were sampled from an adult with an advanced solid tumor such as melanoma, head and neck, liver or kidney cancer.

This sequence joins TRBV19 and TRBJ2-5; D gene unclear. The V end was cut by 1 base, the J end by 2 bases, with 8 bases between. The CDR3 consists of 14 residues. Per germline, CDR1 LNHDA and CDR2 SQIVND (reference sequence). The CDR3 DNA sequence: TGTGCCAGTAGTATAGGGGCCCTACAAGAGACCCAGTACTTC. This gives the protein CASSIGALQETQYF.

This clone was seen a handful of times. This rearrangement joins TRBV5-4 to TRBJ2-5; tentative D call: TRBD1 (6 bases). Germline CDR1 is SGHNT and CDR2 is YYREEE (reference sequence). V was shortened by 9 bases and J by 5 bases, with 17 bases between the two germline ends. The CDR3 sequence is 13 residues long. CDR3 residues: CATTRAGEETQYF. The CDR3 coding sequence is TGTGCCACCACTAGGGCAGGGGAGGAGACCCAGTACTTC.

The chain recombines TRBV28 with TRBJ2-7; maybe TRBD2 (5 bases). Per germline, CDR1 MDHEN and CDR2 SYDVKM. The V gene lost 10 bases and the J gene lost 4 bases, with 14 bases spanning the gap. The CDR3 consists of 12 residues. For the CDR3, the DNA is TGTGCCACCGTTTCAGCGGCGTACGAGCAGTACTTC. Amino acids: CATVSAAYEQYF.

This chain uses TRBV5-1 with TRBJ1-1; D is perhaps TRBD1 (6 bases). The germline V gene encodes CDR1 SGHRS and CDR2 YFSETQ. The ends were cut back, 2 bases at V and 4 bases at J, with 18 bases in the middle. CDR3 size: 16 residues. The CDR3 spells CASSFTLQGSGTEAFF. In DNA form, the CDR3 reads TGCGCCAGCAGCTTTACCCTACAGGGTTCGGGCACTGAAGCTTTCTTT.

The rearrangement joins TRBV29-1 to TRBJ1-2; D may be TRBD1 (5 bases). Germline V CDR1 and CDR2: SQVTM, ANQGSEA. V was clipped by 3 bases and J by 2 bases, with 10 bases between them. CDR3 size: 13 residues. The CDR3 DNA sequence: TGCAGCGTTGATCGGGGGGGGAACTATGGCTACACCTTC. Protein sequence: CSVDRGGNYGYTF.

The V call is TRBV7-8, the J call TRBJ1-5, with 9 bases that match TRBD1. The CDR3 consists of 17 residues. The germline V gene has CDR1 SGHVS and CDR2 FQNEAQ. After removal of 5 bases from V and 4 bases from J, the junction contained 12 bases not matched to a gene. The CDR3 DNA reads as TGTGCCAGCAGCCTAGGACAGGGGATGACGGGGAATCAGCCCCAGCATTTT. It is translated as CASSLGQGMTGNQPQHF.

The V gene is TRBV19, the J gene TRBJ2-7; D is possibly TRBD2 (6 bases). Germline values: CDR1 LNHDA, CDR2 SQIVND (reference sequence). V lost 2 bases to trimming and J lost 2 bases, with 19 bases between them. CDR3 length: 17 residues. The chain's CDR3 is CASSIPGTQKVAYEQYF. The CDR3 DNA sequence: TGTGCCAGTAGTATACCCGGGACTCAGAAGGTAGCCTACGAGCAGTACTTC. Full variable domain (remainder filled in from reference TRBV19 and TRBJ2-7): DGGITQSPKYLFRKEGQNVTLSCEQNLNHDAMYWYRQDPGQGLRLIYYSQIVNDFQKGDIAEGYSVSREKKESFPLTVTSAQKNPTAFYLCASSIPGTQKVAYEQYFGPGTRLTVT.

The genes are TRBV5-4 and TRBJ1-1; perhaps TRBD1 as D (5 bases). The CDR3 spans 15 residues. Germline V gives CDR1 SGHNT, CDR2 YYREEE (reference sequence). V was clipped by 1 base and J by 3 bases, with 13 bases between them. CDR3 loop: CASSLIVGGDTEAFF. CDR3 coding DNA: TGTGCCAGCAGCTTGATCGTCGGGGGGGACACTGAAGCTTTCTTT.

This clone was observed a handful of times. The chain has TRBV18 and TRBJ1-5, with D unresolved. The germline V and J ends were trimmed by 2 bases and 1 base, with 6 bases remaining between them. There are 14 residues in the CDR3. CDR1 and CDR2 from the germline V gene are KGHSH and LQKENI. As DNA, the CDR3 is TGTGCCAGCTCACCAAACCGAAGCAATCAGCCCCAGCATTTT. This encodes CASSPNRSNQPQHF.

This chain's CDR3 is CASSYPGQGNQPQHF. DNA for the CDR3: TGTGCCAGCAGTTACCCGGGACAGGGCAATCAGCCCCAGCATTTT. V and J are TRBV6-6 and TRBJ1-5, with 8 bases fitting TRBD1. J was trimmed by 2 bases and V by 2 bases; bases with no gene match: 2. CDR3 size: 15 residues. Germline V lookup: CDR1 MNHNY, CDR2 SVGAGI (reference sequence).

This chain joins TRBV7-9 and TRBJ2-7; D gene ambiguous. The V end lost 0 bases, the J end lost 5 bases, and 11 bases lay between the germline ends. Germline V gives CDR1 SEHNR, CDR2 FQNEAQ (reference sequence). This CDR3 has 14 residues. The CDR3 region has the DNA TGTGCCAGCAGCTTAGCGGGGATGGCTAACGAGCAGTACTTC. Residues: CASSLAGMANEQYF.

The genes are TRBV7-9 and TRBJ1-1; no reliable D call. CDR1 SEHNR and CDR2 FQNEAQ come from the germline V gene (reference sequence). V lost 2 bases and J lost 0, with 13 bases in between. The CDR3 runs to 16 residues. This CDR3 is CASSLRISVVNTEAFF. CDR3 nucleotides: TGTGCCAGCAGCTTAAGGATTTCCGTCGTGAACACTGAAGCTTTCTTT.

The genes are TRBV6-1 and TRBJ2-1; D tentatively fits TRBD1 or TRBD2 (5 bases each). Trimming left V 7 bases short and J 4 bases short, with 17 bases between. This CDR3 has 15 residues. Germline assignment: CDR1 MNHNS and CDR2 SASEGT. In DNA, the CDR3 is TGTGCCAGCACCATCTCCCGGGGCCGGTACAATGAGCAGTTCTTC. Protein product: CASTISRGRYNEQFF.

V gene TRBV6-1 combines with J gene TRBJ2-5, with D maybe TRBD1 (6 bases). V lost 9 bases and J lost 1, with 15 bases in between. The CDR3 is made up of 14 amino acids. Germline-derived CDR1 and CDR2 are MNHNS and SASEGT. The chain's CDR3 is CASHRTAIQETQYF. The CDR3 DNA follows: TGTGCCAGTCACAGGACAGCAATCCAAGAGACCCAGTACTTC.

The V gene is TRBV5-8, the J gene TRBJ2-7; TRBD1 might be the D (5 bases). Germline V gene lookup returns CDR1 SGHTS and CDR2 YDEGEE. The V end lost 2 bases, the J end lost 3 bases, and 12 bases lay between the germline ends. The CDR3 is 14 residues long. CDR3 protein: CASSFVQGYYEQYF. Here the CDR3 DNA reads TGTGCCAGCAGCTTCGTTCAGGGTTACTACGAGCAGTACTTC.

The chain is built from TRBV5-4 and TRBJ2-3; 9 bases match TRBD2. The V gene's germline CDR1 is SGHNT and CDR2 YYREEE (reference sequence). Trimming took 4 bases from V and 3 from J; bases not matched to a gene: 9. The CDR3 length is 16 residues. The CDR3 DNA reads TGTGCCAGCAGCACAAGTAGCGGGAGTCGAACAGATACGCAGTATTTT. Residues: CASSTSSGSRTDTQYF.

This clone was counted a single time. The chain has TRBV7-2 and TRBJ2-3; perhaps D is TRBD1 or TRBD2 (6 bases each). The CDR3 spans 17 residues. Germline-derived CDR1 and CDR2 are SGHTA and FQGNSA. The V end was cut by 5 bases, the J end by 3 bases, with 21 bases between. CDR3 sequence reads: CASSHKWQGRRTDTQYF. CDR3 coding DNA: TGTGCCAGCAGCCATAAGTGGCAGGGGAGGAGGACAGATACGCAGTATTTT. The full variable domain, in which reference TRBV7-2 and TRBJ2-3 provide the parts outside the CDR3, is GAGVSQSPSNKVTEKGKDVELRCDPISGHTALYWYRQSLGQGLEFLIYFQGNSAPDKSGLPSDRFSAERTGGSVSTLTIQRTQQEDSAVYLCASSHKWQGRRTDTQYFGPGTRLTVL.

This clone was seen a single time. The CDR3 DNA sequence: TGTGCCAGCACCTCGGGGACTAGGGTTTACAATGAGCAGTTCTTC. Translated, it gives CASTSGTRVYNEQFF. The chain combines TRBV6-1 with TRBJ2-1; 8 nucleotides match TRBD2. Trimming took 7 bases from V and 4 from J; bases not matched to a gene: 9. Germline V CDR1 and CDR2: MNHNS, SASEGT. The CDR3 spans 15 residues.

V gene TRBV27 combines with J gene TRBJ2-1; TRBD2 matches 12 bases. The germline CDR1 and CDR2 sequences are MNHEY and SMNVEV (reference sequence). The ends lost 7 bases at V and 9 bases at J; junction bases unmatched: 13. The CDR3 sequence is 16 residues long. CDR3 sequence reads: CASKASGRAPFSEQFF. The CDR3 bases are TGTGCCAGCAAAGCTAGCGGGAGGGCTCCCTTTAGTGAGCAGTTCTTC.

The chain links TRBV9 to TRBJ1-4; D is unclear. The germline V and J ends were trimmed by 3 bases and 4 bases, with 10 bases remaining between them. The CDR3 runs 14 residues. Germline V gene data show CDR1 as SGDLS and CDR2 as YYNGEE. The CDR3 protein is CASSELGSNEKLFF. CDR3 nucleotide sequence: TGTGCCAGCAGCGAATTAGGTAGTAATGAAAAACTGTTTTTT.

There are a few counts of this clone. The V and J genes are TRBV6-4 and TRBJ1-1, with no clear D. Trimming pared 4 bases from V and 1 base from J, leaving 10 bases between. Germline CDR1 is MRHNA and CDR2 is SNTAGT. The CDR3 consists of 14 residues. The CDR3 is CASSANPGNTEAFF. In nucleotides, the CDR3 is TGTGCCAGCAGTGCCAATCCAGGGAACACTGAAGCTTTCTTT.

The gene calls are TRBV19 and TRBJ1-5; a possible D gene is TRBD1 (5 bases). The CDR3 runs to 14 residues. Per germline, CDR1 LNHDA and CDR2 SQIVND (reference sequence). The V end was cut by 1 base, the J end by 5 bases, with 9 bases between. The DNA of the CDR3 is TGTGCCAGTAGTATAGGGGGGTCGTATCAGCCCCAGCATTTT. It translates to CASSIGGSYQPQHF.

The chain recombines TRBV7-9 with TRBJ1-4, with D tentatively TRBD1 (5 bases). The CDR3 consists of 15 residues. V was pared by 1 base and J by 7 bases, with 13 bases between. CDR1 is SEHNR and CDR2 is FQNEAQ in the germline V gene (reference sequence). CDR3 nucleotide sequence: TGTGCCAGCAGCTTAGGGGGGGATCGCCGTGAAAAACTGTTTTTT. Its protein is CASSLGGDRREKLFF.

The chain combines TRBV28 with TRBJ1-2; D perhaps matches TRBD1 (5 bases). Germline V gene data show CDR1 as MDHEN and CDR2 as SYDVKM. The V gene lost 4 bases and the J gene lost 5 bases, with 14 bases spanning the gap. The CDR3 totals 14 residues. CDR3 region: CASSSKGMGYGYTF. The CDR3 coding sequence is TGTGCCAGCAGTTCAAAGGGGATGGGGTATGGCTACACCTTC.

V usage is TRBV7-2 and J usage is TRBJ1-1, with 7 bases matching TRBD1. The CDR3 covers 14 residues. Trimming took 3 bases from V and 5 from J; bases not matched to a gene: 6. Germline V gene sequence: CDR1 SGHTA, CDR2 FQGNSA. CDR3 DNA sequence: TGTGCCAGCAGCTTTACAAGGGGGCTTACTGAAGCTTTCTTT. Translation: CASSFTRGLTEAFF. Complete variable domain (other parts from reference TRBV7-2 and TRBJ1-1): GAGVSQSPSNKVTEKGKDVELRCDPISGHTALYWYRQSLGQGLEFLIYFQGNSAPDKSGLPSDRFSAERTGGSVSTLTIQRTQQEDSAVYLCASSFTRGLTEAFFGQGTRLTVV.

The chain recombines TRBV15 with TRBJ1-5; D is ambiguous. The CDR3 contains 15 residues. Germline V CDR1 and CDR2: LNHNV, YYDKDF (reference sequence). Trimming left V 8 bases short and J 2 bases short, with 16 bases between. The CDR3 DNA reads as TGTGCCACCGGGAAGGGTGGGAATCGCAATCAGCCCCAGCATTTT. It specifies CATGKGGNRNQPQHF.

This clone has only one observation. J is TRBJ1-2 and V is TRBV5-4; D gene ambiguous. The V and J ends lost 0 bases and 3 bases respectively, with 12 bases between them. The CDR3 covers 15 residues. Per the germline V gene, CDR1 is SGHNT and CDR2 is YYREEE (reference sequence). CDR3 in DNA: TGTGCCAGCAGCTTGGCCCGGGGTGCTGACTATGGCTACACCTTC. Its translation is CASSLARGADYGYTF.

This clone showed up just once. The gene calls are TRBV11-2 and TRBJ2-5, with D tentatively TRBD1 or TRBD2 (5 bases each). Trimming pared 2 bases from V and 1 base from J, leaving 11 bases between. This CDR3 has 15 residues. Per the germline V gene, CDR1 is SGHAT and CDR2 is FQNNGV. The CDR3 loop is CASSLSDGGQETQYF. The CDR3 DNA reads TGTGCCAGCAGCTTATCCGATGGGGGCCAAGAGACCCAGTACTTC.

The V call is TRBV10-2, the J call TRBJ1-1, with a possible D match to TRBD1 (5 bases). The CDR3 totals 13 residues. CDR1 is WSHSY and CDR2 is SAAADI in the germline V gene. The V and J ends lost 7 bases and 6 bases respectively, with 15 bases between them. CDR3 in amino acids: CASTIPGSSEAFF. Here the CDR3 DNA reads TGCGCCAGCACCATCCCAGGGAGTTCTGAAGCTTTCTTT.

V and J are TRBV4-1 and TRBJ2-1; D possibly corresponds to TRBD1 (6 bases). V lost 4 bases, J lost 4 bases, and 14 bases lay in between. Germline CDR1 and CDR2: MGHRA and YSYEKL. There are 15 residues in the CDR3. This chain's CDR3 is CASSLTGTSYNEQFF. The CDR3 region has the DNA TGCGCCAGCAGCCTGACCGGGACATCTTACAATGAGCAGTTCTTC.

The genes are TRBV5-4 and TRBJ2-5, with 10 bases fitting TRBD2. The trim removed 4 bases at V and 4 bases at J, leaving 10 bases unmatched. The germline V gene encodes CDR1 SGHNT and CDR2 YYREEE (reference sequence). The CDR3 spans 16 residues. CDR3 protein: CASSRPKRGGGETQYF. As DNA, the CDR3 is TGTGCCAGCAGCCGGCCCAAGCGGGGGGGCGGAGAGACCCAGTACTTC.

V is TRBV10-1 and J is TRBJ2-7; TRBD1 agrees at 7 bases. This CDR3 spans 15 amino acids. J was trimmed by 3 bases and V by 0 bases; bases with no gene match: 5. From germline, CDR1 is WNHNN and CDR2 SYGVQD (reference sequence). This chain's CDR3 is CASSESGTESYEQYF. The CDR3 nucleotides read TGCGCCAGCAGTGAGTCGGGGACAGAGAGCTACGAGCAGTACTTC.